The rows below give T cell receptor beta chains drawn from one sample of a study of PD-1 blockade in classical Hodgkin lymphoma. Data came from immunoSEQ multiplex PCR; TCRdb stores just in-frame clones and leaves some out. The sample lists around 27,000 clones, approximately 89% occurring once. The sample was CD4+ T cells from blood, taken before the fourth cycle of nivolumab. These receptors were taken from a human donor with classical Hodgkin lymphoma. Each CDR3 is given with its conserved first and last residue. D genes are given only for firm matches. Clone size is given for some rows only: seen once, a few or many times, or a class if the clone is expanded.

size	V	D	J	CDR3	DNA
-	TRBV5-4	TRBD2	TRBJ2-5	CASSALSGSRETQYF	TGTGCCAGCAGCGCCCTAAGCGGGAGTCGAGAGACCCAGTACTTC
once	TRBV2	TRBD1	TRBJ1-1	CARTTGTNTEAFF	TGTGCCAGGACGACAGGGACGAACACTGAAGCTTTCTTT
few	TRBV28	TRBD1	TRBJ1-5	CASSLSQGGNQPQHF	TGTGCCAGCAGTTTATCACAGGGGGGCAATCAGCCCCAGCATTTT
-	TRBV6-5	-	TRBJ2-1	CATRRGSTYNEQFF	TGTGCCACCCGAAGGGGATCGACCTACAATGAGCAGTTCTTC
few	TRBV19	TRBD1	TRBJ1-2	CASSISQGAGGYTF	TGTGCCAGTAGCATCTCACAGGGGGCTGGTGGCTACACCTTC
-	TRBV30	TRBD1	TRBJ2-7	CAWSTRQGGSYEQYF	TGTGCCTGGAGCACTAGACAGGGTGGCTCCTACGAGCAGTACTTC
-	TRBV5-8	TRBD2	TRBJ2-7	CASSLSSGGHYEQYF	TGTGCCAGCAGCTTGTCTAGCGGGGGCCACTACGAGCAGTACTTC
-	TRBV7-2	TRBD2	TRBJ2-7	CASSPGLAESSYEQYF	TGTGCCAGCAGCCCGGGACTAGCGGAGAGCTCCTACGAGCAGTACTTC
-	TRBV6-1	-	TRBJ2-7	CASRPLGVEQYF	TGTGCCAGCAGGCCTTTGGGGGTCGAGCAGTACTTC
-	TRBV7-2	-	TRBJ1-4	CASSETGRVVYEKLFF	TGTGCCAGCAGCGAGACCGGACGGGTAGTTTATGAAAAACTGTTTTTT
-	TRBV7-8	TRBD1	TRBJ2-1	CASSRPRDSPYNEQFF	TGTGCCAGCAGCCGCCCCCGGGACAGCCCCTACAATGAGCAGTTCTTC
-	TRBV11-1	-	TRBJ2-7	CASSPVGAGIGYEQYF	TGTGCCAGCAGCCCAGTGGGGGCAGGGATCGGCTACGAGCAGTACTTC
-	TRBV6-5	TRBD2	TRBJ2-7	CASTSGSSGYEQYF	TGTGCCAGCACTAGCGGGAGTTCAGGTTACGAGCAGTACTTC
-	TRBV5-1	-	TRBJ2-2	CASSFGQPGELFF	TGCGCCAGCAGCTTCGGACAGCCCGGGGAGCTGTTTTTT
-	TRBV19	TRBD1	TRBJ1-2	CASSADRARFGYTF	TGTGCCAGTAGCGCAGACAGGGCTCGATTCGGTTACACCTTC
-	TRBV11-2	-	TRBJ2-2	CASRLGLTGELFF	TGTGCCAGCAGATTGGGGTTGACCGGGGAGCTGTTTTTT
-	TRBV29-1	-	TRBJ1-5	CSVESDSSDQPQHF	TGCAGCGTTGAATCGGACAGCTCCGATCAGCCCCAGCATTTT
few	TRBV25-1	-	TRBJ2-1	CASSDIVLDAVGEQFF	TGTGCCAGCAGTGATATAGTGTTGGACGCGGTGGGTGAGCAGTTCTTC
-	TRBV7-9	-	TRBJ1-2	CASSLLHNYGYTF	TGTGCCAGCAGTCTCCTACATAACTATGGCTACACCTTC
-	TRBV5-4	-	TRBJ2-1	CASSLDRVGYNEQFF	TGTGCCAGCAGCTTGGATCGGGTTGGGTACAATGAGCAGTTCTTC
-	TRBV28	TRBD2	TRBJ2-1	CASSFNSGRFGNEQFF	TGTGCCAGCAGCTTTAATAGCGGGAGGTTCGGGAATGAGCAGTTCTTC
-	TRBV13	-	TRBJ2-3	CASSSAGISVGTQYF	TGTGCCAGCAGCTCAGCCGGGATCTCGGTAGGGACGCAGTATTTT
-	TRBV5-4	-	TRBJ2-1	CASRNRENEQFF	TGTGCCAGCAGGAACCGGGAGAATGAGCAGTTCTTC
-	TRBV15	-	TRBJ2-7	CATSRGGSSYEQYF	TGTGCCACCAGCAGAGGGGGGTCATCCTACGAGCAGTACTTC
-	TRBV15	-	TRBJ2-2	CATGRRGNTGELFF	TGTGCCACCGGGCGTCGGGGGAACACCGGGGAGCTGTTTTTT
-	TRBV4-1	TRBD1	TRBJ2-7	CASSLDRGMYEQYF	TGCGCCAGCAGCCTAGACAGGGGGATGTACGAGCAGTACTTC
-	TRBV9	TRBD2	TRBJ2-7	CASSVEASGSYEQYF	TGTGCCAGCAGCGTAGAGGCTAGCGGGAGCTACGAGCAGTACTTC
-	TRBV28	-	TRBJ1-1	CASSPILRPRGANTEAFF	TGTGCCAGCAGCCCAATTCTTCGGCCCCGGGGCGCAAACACTGAAGCTTTCTTT
-	TRBV5-1	-	TRBJ1-4	CASSPQTYTNEKLFF	TGCGCCAGCAGCCCCCAGACCTACACTAATGAAAAACTGTTTTTT
-	TRBV30	-	TRBJ1-3	CAWRERATNSGNTIYF	TGTGCCTGGAGGGAGAGGGCAACTAACTCTGGAAACACCATATATTTT
-	TRBV5-8	-	TRBJ1-1	CASSPTAMNTEAFF	TGTGCCAGCAGCCCAACAGCGATGAACACTGAAGCTTTCTTT
-	TRBV23-1	TRBD1	TRBJ1-1	CASSHGPIQDRGFYGLKEAFF	TGCGCCAGCAGTCATGGCCCCATTCAGGACAGGGGATTCTATGGGTTAAAGGAAGCTTTCTTT
once	TRBV18	TRBD2	TRBJ2-7	CASSRQLAGAYEQYF	TGTGCCAGCTCACGACAACTAGCGGGAGCCTACGAGCAGTACTTC
-	TRBV6-5	TRBD1	TRBJ1-2	CASRTGGRGYTF	TGTGCCAGCAGAACAGGGGGCCGGGGCTACACCTTC
-	TRBV30	-	TRBJ1-4	CAWRAGRGEKLFF	TGTGCCTGGAGAGCTGGGAGGGGTGAAAAACTGTTTTTT
-	TRBV18	-	TRBJ2-7	CASSRVVLANYEQYF	TGTGCCAGCTCACGTGTCGTACTAGCTAACTACGAGCAGTACTTC
-	TRBV6-6	-	TRBJ1-5	CASRAVGGGHQPQHF	TGTGCCAGCAGGGCCGTTGGGGGAGGGCATCAGCCCCAGCATTTT
-	TRBV10-2	-	TRBJ1-3	CASSGEVGGNTIYF	TGCGCCAGCAGTGGAGAAGTTGGTGGAAACACCATATATTTT
-	TRBV30	-	TRBJ1-1	CAWSVGRATEAFF	TGTGCCTGGAGTGTTGGGAGGGCCACTGAAGCTTTCTTT
-	TRBV7-9	TRBD2	TRBJ2-3	CASRMGLAGVDTQYF	TGTGCCAGCCGGATGGGGCTAGCGGGAGTGGATACGCAGTATTTT
-	TRBV5-1	-	TRBJ2-7	CASSPRNLSLQGHEQYF	TGCGCCAGCAGCCCCCGAAATTTGAGTCTCCAGGGCCACGAGCAGTACTTC
-	TRBV6-6	-	TRBJ1-5	CASSPGGHSNQPQHF	TGTGCCAGCAGCCCGGGCGGGCATAGCAATCAGCCCCAGCATTTT
-	TRBV29-1	TRBD2	TRBJ2-7	CSVEDRASGKYEQYF	TGCAGCGTTGAAGATCGGGCTAGCGGGAAATACGAGCAGTACTTC
-	TRBV15	-	TRBJ1-2	CATSRVEFYGYTF	TGTGCCACCAGCAGAGTAGAATTCTATGGCTACACCTTC
-	TRBV7-6	-	TRBJ2-5	CASSLRVRETQYF	TGTGCCAGCAGCTTAAGGGTCAGGGAGACCCAGTACTTC
-	TRBV5-1	-	TRBJ2-6	CASSEPTGANVLTF	TGCGCCAGCAGCGAGCCCACTGGGGCCAACGTCCTGACTTTC
-	TRBV6-5	-	TRBJ1-1	CASRITANTEAFF	TGTGCCAGCAGAATAACAGCGAACACTGAAGCTTTCTTT
-	TRBV7-2	TRBD2	TRBJ2-1	CASSLARGLAYNEQFF	TGTGCCAGCAGCTTAGCGCGGGGACTAGCCTACAATGAGCAGTTCTTC